The 2 T cell receptor beta chains given below trace back to one sample, sequenced in a study of cytomegalovirus exposure and HLA in healthy donors. It was with 60 Vbeta and 13 Jbeta primers that the PCR ran. Libraries were prepared by immunoSEQ multiplex PCR; TCRdb keeps only in-frame clonotypes and omits some of them. The table includes 150,000 to 200,000 clones, about 73% detected once. The sequencing input was PBMCs. The receptors come from a woman aged 50 to 65 in good health and CMV-seropositive.

Only a few counts were recorded for this clone. CDR3 region: CASSQAPGQAIEQYF. CDR3 DNA: TGCGCCAGCAGCCAAGCGCCAGGGCAGGCGATCGAGCAGTACTTC. The V gene is TRBV4-1, the J gene TRBJ2-7, with D possibly TRBD1 on 5 matching bases. Germline V gives CDR1 MGHRA, CDR2 YSYEKL. This CDR3 region has 15 residues. V lost 1 base to trimming and J lost 6 bases, with 16 bases between them.

The V and J genes are TRBV28 and TRBJ2-5; 15 bases agree with TRBD2. In germline, CDR1 is MDHEN, CDR2 SYDVKM. This CDR3 is 15 amino acids long. The junction had 1 base not matched to a gene; V was cut back by 4 bases and J by 4 bases. The CDR3 is CASSWTSGGVETQYF. The CDR3 nucleotides read TGTGCCAGCAGTTGGACTAGCGGGGGGGTAGAGACCCAGTACTTC.